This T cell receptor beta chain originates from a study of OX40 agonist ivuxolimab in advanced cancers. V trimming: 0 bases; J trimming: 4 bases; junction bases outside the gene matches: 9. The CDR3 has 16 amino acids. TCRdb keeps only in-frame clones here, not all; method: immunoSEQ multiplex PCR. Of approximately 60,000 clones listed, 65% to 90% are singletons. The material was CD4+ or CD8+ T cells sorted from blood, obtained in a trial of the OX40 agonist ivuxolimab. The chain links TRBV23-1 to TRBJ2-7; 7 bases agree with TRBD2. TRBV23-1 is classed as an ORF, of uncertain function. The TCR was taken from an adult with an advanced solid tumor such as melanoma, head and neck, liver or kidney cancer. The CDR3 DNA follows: TGCGCCAGCAGTCAATCTTCCCGGGAGGTTGGGTACGAGCAGTACTTC. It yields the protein CASSQSSREVGYEQYF.